This T cell receptor (beta chain) came from a study of T cells in Graves' hyperthyroidism and ophthalmopathy. Amplification yielded TCR beta CDR3 regions, with RNA transcripts as the source. First-round RT-PCR of the TCR CDR3 relied on the HTBI primer set. TCRdb re-called the multiplex PCR reads through MiXCR, storing one row per CDR3 protein. Altogether fewer than 450,000 distinct CDR3 sequences are present, roughly a sixth being singletons, with the ten largest covering roughly 35%. This clonotype has at least ten counts. V trimming: 2 bases; J trimming: 8 bases; junction bases outside the gene matches: 11. Germline V lookup: CDR1 DFQATT, CDR2 SNEGSKA (reference sequence). This CDR3 spans 15 amino acids.

The chain recombines TRBV20-1 with TRBJ1-4, with 7 bases matching TRBD1. This TCR derives from a woman in her twenties or thirties with Graves' hyperthyroidism that later progressed to Graves' ophthalmopathy. The sequenced sample consisted of blood. The CDR3 is CSARSTRQGGEKLFF. DNA of the CDR3: TGCAGTGCTAGAAGTACGAGGCAGGGGGGCGAAAAACTGTTTTTT.